This paragraph reports one TCR beta chain. The source of the sample is a study of T cell responses to AZD1222 COVID-19 vaccine. CDR3 length: 15 amino acids. V shed 1 base and J shed 2 bases, with 11 bases lying between them. Germline CDR1 LGHNA, CDR2 YSLEER. Sequenced by immunoSEQ multiplex PCR; TCRdb stores in-frame clones only, minus some. The top ten hold about 3% of the sample, which has roughly 100,000 clones, roughly 87% seen once. The clonotype was recovered from an adult in good health. This sample comprised peripheral blood, obtained on day 0 of AZD1222 vaccination. The chain carries TRBV4-3 and TRBJ1-1; D possibly corresponds to TRBD1 (5 bases). CDR3 residues: CASSQGRDGNTEAFF. As DNA, the CDR3 is TGCGCCAGCAGCCAAGGAAGGGACGGTAACACTGAAGCTTTCTTT.